This TCR beta chain derives from a study of vaccination and CD4 T cells after COVID-19 (dated by TCRdb to the early 2020s). About the study as a whole: The convalescent cohort comprised six males and four females, including two Hispanic individuals, seven Caucasians, two Asians and one multiracial person. Two doses of either the Pfizer-BioNTech BNT162b2 vaccine (n=8) or the Moderna mRNA-1273 vaccine (n=2) were administered to participants. Post-COVID blood samples were collected from convalescent patients a median of about 92 days after diagnosis, with a range of roughly 30 to 170 days. Post-vaccine blood samples were taken a median of approximately 70 days after the second vaccine dose, with a range of roughly 13 to 250 days. Overlapping spike peptide pools from SARS-CoV-2 and from the common cold coronaviruses HCoV-NL63, HCoV-OC43 and HCoV-229E were used as culture stimuli. Control cultures received a CEFX viral epitope pool as the positive control, an HIV-1 Nef peptide pool as the negative control, or no peptide. In roughly nine COVID-19 convalescent patients and 4 infection-naive healthy vaccine recipients, the spike-specific CD4+ TCR repertoire before mRNA vaccination was compared with the repertoire after mRNA vaccination.

In the paper's terms, the treatment or condition label means: roughly ten-day PBMC culture with coronavirus spike peptide pools or control peptides (ViraFEST assay). To expand antigen-specific T cells with peptide pools and then pick out the expanded clonotypes through TCR sequencing, the study relied on the ViraFEST assay. Negative nucleocapsid antibody tests taken both before and after vaccination confirmed that the healthy vaccine recipients had no prior SARS-CoV-2 infection. Each well held around 2.1 million PBMCs cultured with approximately 10 ug/ml peptide pools in IMDM containing around 5% human AB serum and 7.5 to 10 IU/ml IL-2. Half of the culture medium was replaced with fresh IL-2-containing medium on days 3 and 7. Once the cells had been in culture for less than 12 days, the EasySep CD4+ T cell isolation kit was used to isolate CD4+ T cells by negative selection. Ficoll-Paque Plus gradient centrifugation was used to isolate PBMCs from whole blood, and the isolated PBMCs were then either used fresh or cryopreserved at -140C. Triplicate wells were generally used for each culture condition.

V drops 10 bases and J drops 5 bases, leaving 9 bases in between. Counted from cysteine to phenylalanine, this CDR3 has 11 amino acids. Just CDR3 DNA is preserved here, 33 bases in frame from base 1. The germline V gene (reference sequence) specifies LNHDA as CDR1 and SQIVND as CDR2. This clonotype was detected only a few times. Its antigen target is currently unknown. Base qualities were left out, and no much larger clone turns up one base away. Points the paper makes about the study in general: Of the vaccine-specific clones found in convalescent patients, nearly all (304 of 307) were mono-reactive for SARS-CoV-2 spike instead of being cross-reactive with common cold coronaviruses. Relatively few convalescent patients were included in the study, and early timepoints after natural infection were not analyzed. The median number of SARS-CoV-2-reactive clonotypes rose from 20 to 25 after infection to about 40 after vaccination, but the change was not significant. Among convalescent patients, a median about 86% of the SARS-CoV-2-reactive clones seen after vaccination appeared only after vaccination, which suggests priming specific to the vaccine.

The receptor library was made with PCR. DNA from cultured CD4+ T cells was subjected to TCR sequencing with the Oncomine TCR Beta short-read assay at the Johns Hopkins FTIC core. Genomic DNA was extracted from the cultured CD4+ T cells with the QIAamp micro DNA kit. The Oncomine TCR Beta libraries from cultured CD4+ T cells were pooled using unique dual indexes and then sequenced on an Illumina iSeq 100. Per the authors' processing: Non-productive sequences were removed, and CDR3s not starting with C, not ending with F or W, or shorter than 7 amino acids were discarded. Antigen-specific clonotypes were identified with the MANAFEST web application by comparing peptide-stimulated wells with reference and other culture wells. Positive clones required FDR below 0.05, an odds ratio above 5, and productive frequency above 0.1% in at least two of three replicate wells. Cross-reactive clonotypes were defined as significantly expanded in both SARS-CoV-2 spike wells and at least one common cold coronavirus spike condition. Similarity between CDR3 sequences was evaluated in R version 3.6.1 using Levenshtein distances (stringdist) and unrooted phylogenetic trees (ape). TCRdb trimmed the raw reads at Q25, called clones with MiXCR and kept productive beta chains. Here each entry gathers all rows of one CDR3 protein and keeps the most common genes and DNA. These V and J calls derive from TCRdb rather than the authors' analysis. The sample contains over 14,000 distinct CDR3 sequences, 29% of them found a single time. Together, the top ten hold roughly 19% of the sample.

The source is a human donor who received a COVID-19 vaccine. The specimen was CD4+ T cells from blood, cultured in vitro, collected before SARS-CoV-2 vaccination. Recombination connected TRBV19 to TRBJ2-1; the best D guess is TRBD1, with 5 bases matching. The CDR3 region reads CATMGHNEQFF. The DNA is as follows: TGTGCCACAATGGGGCACAATGAGCAGTTCTTC.